The text below deals with one T cell receptor (beta chain). Its antigen is not known. The sample originates from a study of OX40 agonist ivuxolimab in advanced cancers. For the study at large: Past anti-PD-1, anti-PD-L1 or anti-CTLA-4 therapy was accepted, and approximately 37% had received some.

Profiling relied on immunoSEQ multiplex PCR, and the TCRdb table lists in-frame clones only, not all of them. This sample carries about 74,000 clones, 80% to 85% of them seen once, and the ten largest clones take approximately 2.1%. General study points: Determination of antigen specificity was not performed for the expanded peripheral T cells.

The input for sequencing was CD4+ or CD8+ T cells sorted from blood, taken in a trial of the OX40 agonist ivuxolimab. The receptor comes from an adult with an advanced solid tumor such as melanoma, head and neck, liver or kidney cancer.

The CDR3 loop reads CAWSRLTGEAFF. CDR3 coding DNA: TGTGCCTGGAGTCGGCTCACGGGTGAAGCTTTCTTT. The chain is built from TRBV30 and TRBJ1-1; D is unclear. V was shortened by 2 bases and J by 7 bases, with 11 bases between the two germline ends. Germline V gives CDR1 GTSNPN, CDR2 SVGIG (reference sequence). The CDR3 consists of 12 residues. Supplemented by reference TRBV30 and TRBJ1-1, the full variable domain reads SQTIHQWPATLVQPVGSPLSLECTVEGTSNPNLYWYRQAAGRGLQLLFYSVGIGQISSEVPQNLSASRPQDRQFILSSKKLLLSDSGFYLCAWSRLTGEAFFGQGTRLTVV.